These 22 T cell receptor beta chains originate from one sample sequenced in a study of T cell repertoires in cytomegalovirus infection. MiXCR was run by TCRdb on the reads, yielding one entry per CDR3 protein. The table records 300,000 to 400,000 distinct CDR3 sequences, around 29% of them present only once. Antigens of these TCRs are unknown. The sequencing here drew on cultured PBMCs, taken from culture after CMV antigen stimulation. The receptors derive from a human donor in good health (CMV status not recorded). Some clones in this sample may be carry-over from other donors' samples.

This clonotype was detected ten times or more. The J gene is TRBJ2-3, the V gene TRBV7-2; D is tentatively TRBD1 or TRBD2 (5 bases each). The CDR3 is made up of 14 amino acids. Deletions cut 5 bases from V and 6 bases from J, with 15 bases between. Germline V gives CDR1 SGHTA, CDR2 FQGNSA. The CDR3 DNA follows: TGTGCCAGCAGCCCTCCCGGGGCGACGGATACGCAGTATTTT. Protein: CASSPPGATDTQYF.

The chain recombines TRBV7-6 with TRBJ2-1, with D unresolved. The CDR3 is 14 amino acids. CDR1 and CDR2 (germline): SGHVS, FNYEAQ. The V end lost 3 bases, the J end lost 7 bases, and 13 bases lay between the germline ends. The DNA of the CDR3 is TGTGCCAGCAGCTTGGGCGGTAGAAGGAATGAGCAGTTCTTC. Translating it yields CASSLGGRRNEQFF.

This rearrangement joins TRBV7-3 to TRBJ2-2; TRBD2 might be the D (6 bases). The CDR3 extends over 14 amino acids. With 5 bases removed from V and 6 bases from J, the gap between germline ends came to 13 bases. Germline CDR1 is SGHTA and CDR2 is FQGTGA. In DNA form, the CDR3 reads TGTGCCAGCAGCGAGGAGGGCCCCGCCGGGGAGCTGTTTTTT. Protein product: CASSEEGPAGELFF. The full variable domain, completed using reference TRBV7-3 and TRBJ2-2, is GAGVSQTPSNKVTEKGKYVELRCDPISGHTALYWYRQSLGQGPEFLIYFQGTGAADDSGLPNDRFFAVRPEGSVSTLKIQRTERGDSAVYLCASSEEGPAGELFFGEGSRLTVL.

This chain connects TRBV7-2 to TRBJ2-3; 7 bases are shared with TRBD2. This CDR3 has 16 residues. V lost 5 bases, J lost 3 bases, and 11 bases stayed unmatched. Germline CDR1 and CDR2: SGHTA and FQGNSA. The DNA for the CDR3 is TGTGCCAGCAGCATCTCGACTAGCCTGGGGACAGATACGCAGTATTTT. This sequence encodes CASSISTSLGTDTQYF.

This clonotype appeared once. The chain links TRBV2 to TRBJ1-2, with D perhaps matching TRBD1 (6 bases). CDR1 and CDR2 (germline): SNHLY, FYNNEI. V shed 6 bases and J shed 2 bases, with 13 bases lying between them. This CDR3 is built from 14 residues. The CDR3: CASRGDILNYGYTF. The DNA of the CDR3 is TGTGCCAGCAGGGGGGACATACTCAACTATGGCTACACCTTC.

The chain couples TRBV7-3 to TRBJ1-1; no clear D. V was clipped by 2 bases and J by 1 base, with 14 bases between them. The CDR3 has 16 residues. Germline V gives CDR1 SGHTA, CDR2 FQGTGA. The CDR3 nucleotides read TGTGCCAGCAGCTTATCTGAAGACGGATCGAACACTGAAGCTTTCTTT. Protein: CASSLSEDGSNTEAFF.

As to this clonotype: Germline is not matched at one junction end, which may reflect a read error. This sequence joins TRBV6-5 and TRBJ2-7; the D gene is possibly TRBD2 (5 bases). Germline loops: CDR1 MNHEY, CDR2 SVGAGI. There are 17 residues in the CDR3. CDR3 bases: TGTGCCAGCAGCTACTCCTTTATGGCAGGACTCATCTACGAGCAGTACTTC. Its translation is CASSYSFMAGLIYEQYF.

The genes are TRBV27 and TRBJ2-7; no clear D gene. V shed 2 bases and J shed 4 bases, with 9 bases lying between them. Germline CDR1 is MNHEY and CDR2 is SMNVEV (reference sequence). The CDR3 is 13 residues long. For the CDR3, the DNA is TGTGCCAGCAGTTTAGTACAGCAATACGAGCAGTACTTC. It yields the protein CASSLVQQYEQYF.

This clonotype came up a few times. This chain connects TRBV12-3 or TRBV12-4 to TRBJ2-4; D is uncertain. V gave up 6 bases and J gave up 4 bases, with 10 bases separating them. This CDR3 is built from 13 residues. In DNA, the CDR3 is TGTGCCAGCAGGCGACCGCCTAAAAACATTCAGTACTTC. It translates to CASRRPPKNIQYF.

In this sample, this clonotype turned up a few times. The CDR3 sequence: CASSFAGMPLYEQYF. CDR3 nucleotide sequence: TGTGCCAGCAGTTTTGCAGGGATGCCCCTCTACGAGCAGTACTTC. The rearrangement links TRBV28 to TRBJ2-7; D is possibly TRBD1 (5 bases). Germline CDR1 is MDHEN and CDR2 is SYDVKM. CDR3 length equals 15 residues. V was trimmed by 3 bases and J by 3 bases, leaving 15 bases between them. The full variable domain, its missing parts supplied by reference TRBV28 and TRBJ2-7, is DVKVTQSSRYLVKRTGEKVFLECVQDMDHENMFWYRQDPGLGLRLIYFSYDVKMKEKGDIPEGYSVSREKKERFSLILESASTNQTSMYLCASSFAGMPLYEQYFGPGTRLTVT.

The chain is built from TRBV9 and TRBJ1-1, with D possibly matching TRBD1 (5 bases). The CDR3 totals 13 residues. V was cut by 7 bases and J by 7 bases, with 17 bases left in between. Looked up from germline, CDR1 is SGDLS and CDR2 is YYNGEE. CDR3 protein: CASGRQFLGEAFF. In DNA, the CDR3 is TGTGCCAGCGGGAGACAGTTTCTGGGTGAAGCTTTCTTT.

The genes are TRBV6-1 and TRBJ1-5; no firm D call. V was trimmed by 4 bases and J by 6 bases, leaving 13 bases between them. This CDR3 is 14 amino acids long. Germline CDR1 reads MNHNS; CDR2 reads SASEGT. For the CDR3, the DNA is TGTGCCAGCAGTGCGGGGTATTCGAGTCAGCCCCAGCATTTT. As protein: CASSAGYSSQPQHF.

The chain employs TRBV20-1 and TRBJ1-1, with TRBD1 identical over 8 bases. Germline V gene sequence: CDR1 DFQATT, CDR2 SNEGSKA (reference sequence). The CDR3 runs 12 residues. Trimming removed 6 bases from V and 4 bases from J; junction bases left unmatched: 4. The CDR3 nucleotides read TGCAGTGCCCGAACAGGGGGCACTGAAGCTTTCTTT. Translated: CSARTGGTEAFF.

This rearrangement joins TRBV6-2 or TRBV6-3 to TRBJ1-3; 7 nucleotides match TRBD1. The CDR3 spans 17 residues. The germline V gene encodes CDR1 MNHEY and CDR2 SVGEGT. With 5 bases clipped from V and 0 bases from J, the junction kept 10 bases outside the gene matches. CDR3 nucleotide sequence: TGTGCCAGCAGTCAACAGGGGAGCGGCTACTCTGGAAACACCATATATTTT. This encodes CASSQQGSGYSGNTIYF.

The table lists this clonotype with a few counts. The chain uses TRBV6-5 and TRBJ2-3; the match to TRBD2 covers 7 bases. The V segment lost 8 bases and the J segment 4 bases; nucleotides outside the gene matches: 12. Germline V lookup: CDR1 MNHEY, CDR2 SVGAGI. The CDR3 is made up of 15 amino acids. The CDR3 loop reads CASPVRVREPDTQYF. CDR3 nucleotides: TGTGCCAGCCCCGTCAGGGTGCGGGAGCCAGATACGCAGTATTTT.

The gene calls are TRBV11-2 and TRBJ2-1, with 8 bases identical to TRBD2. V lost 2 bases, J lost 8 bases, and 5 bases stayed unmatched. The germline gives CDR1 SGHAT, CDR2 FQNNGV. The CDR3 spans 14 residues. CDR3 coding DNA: TGTGCCAGCAGCTTAAGCGGGGGTAGCCATGAGCAGTTCTTC. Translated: CASSLSGGSHEQFF.

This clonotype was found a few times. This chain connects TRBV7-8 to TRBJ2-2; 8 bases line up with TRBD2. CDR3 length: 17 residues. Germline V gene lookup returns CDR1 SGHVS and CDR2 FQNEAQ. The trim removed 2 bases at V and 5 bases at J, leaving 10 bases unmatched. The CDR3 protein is CASSLRQSGRLTGELFF. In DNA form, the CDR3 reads TGTGCCAGCAGCTTACGTCAAAGCGGGAGATTGACCGGGGAGCTGTTTTTT.

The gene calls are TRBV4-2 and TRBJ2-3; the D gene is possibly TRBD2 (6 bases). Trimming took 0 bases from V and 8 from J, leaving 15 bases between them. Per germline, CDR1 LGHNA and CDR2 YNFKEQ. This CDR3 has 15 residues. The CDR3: CASSQDLTSIGTQYF. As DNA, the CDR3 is TGTGCCAGCAGCCAAGATCTGACTAGTATTGGTACGCAGTATTTT.

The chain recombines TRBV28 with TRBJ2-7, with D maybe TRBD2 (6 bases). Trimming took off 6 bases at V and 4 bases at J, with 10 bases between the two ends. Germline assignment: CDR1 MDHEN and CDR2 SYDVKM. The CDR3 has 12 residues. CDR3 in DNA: TGTGCCAGCAGGTCAGGGAGGTACGAGCAGTACTTC. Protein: CASRSGRYEQYF.

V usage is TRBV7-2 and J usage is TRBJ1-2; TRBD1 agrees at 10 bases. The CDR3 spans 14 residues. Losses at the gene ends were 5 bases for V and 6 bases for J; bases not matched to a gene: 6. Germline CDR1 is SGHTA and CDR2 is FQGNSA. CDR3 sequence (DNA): TGTGCCAGCAGCCTCGGACAGGGGGGCCATGGCTACACCTTC. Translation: CASSLGQGGHGYTF.

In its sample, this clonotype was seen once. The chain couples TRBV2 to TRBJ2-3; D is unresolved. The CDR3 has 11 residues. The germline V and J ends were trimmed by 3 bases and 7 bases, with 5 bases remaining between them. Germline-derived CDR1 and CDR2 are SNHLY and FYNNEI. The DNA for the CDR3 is TGTGCCAGCAGTGATACCTATACGCAGTATTTT. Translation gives CASSDTYTQYF.

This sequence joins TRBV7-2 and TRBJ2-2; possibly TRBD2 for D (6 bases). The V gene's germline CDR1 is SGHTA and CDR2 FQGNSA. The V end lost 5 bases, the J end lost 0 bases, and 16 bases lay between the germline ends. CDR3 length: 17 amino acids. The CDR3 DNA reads TGTGCCAGCAGCGAGCCCGGGGGTTCCGCGAACACCGGGGAGCTGTTTTTT. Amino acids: CASSEPGGSANTGELFF.